This T cell receptor beta chain came from a study of tumor-infiltrating lymphocytes in primary liver carcinoma. Study summary: Through surgical resection, the patients' primary liver carcinoma was treated. All patients, whether men or women, fell within 30 to 69 years of age. Study-wide results and limits: Pairs of tumor regions overlapped more than tumor-adjacent and tumor-blood pairs did.

Per the germline V gene, CDR1 is MNHNY and CDR2 is SVGAGI (reference sequence). CDR3 length equals 16 residues. TCR beta cDNA was reverse-transcribed from about 500 ng of total RNA. The reaction used a constant-region primer and ProtoScript II reverse transcriptase. Three nested multiplex PCR rounds of slightly modified ARM-PCR generated TCR beta libraries. Each of the first two PCR rounds ran approximately 9 cycles with TRBV1-TRBV30 forward and C-beta reverse primers. One entry per CDR3 protein results from TCRdb running MiXCR on the multiplex PCR reads. The data show about 320,000 distinct CDR3 sequences, 50% to 60% seen once. Alongside blood RNA obtained from unsorted whole blood, germline DNA was also extracted. Points on this clonotype: Its antigen is currently unknown. Its ends do not fully match the called genes, so a read error is possible.

The clonotype originates from a woman in her 30s with primary liver carcinoma and hepatitis B virus infection. V is TRBV6-6 and J is TRBJ2-1; 13 bases match TRBD2. The specimen sequenced was peripheral blood. This CDR3 reads CASSYPGLAGDYEHFF. CDR3 DNA sequence: TGTGCCAGCAGTTACCCAGGACTAGCGGGAGACTATGAGCACTTCTTC.